The 9 T cell receptor beta chains reported below all come from one sample, sequenced in a study of T cell responses to AZD1222 COVID-19 vaccine. This table comes from immunoSEQ multiplex PCR, and its TCRdb copy is limited to in-frame clones, with some not included. The top ten clones hold approximately 10% of a sample with around 120,000 clones, around 89% of them seen once. The sequencing used peripheral blood, collected on day 0 of MenACWY control vaccination. These receptors came from an adult in good health.

The gene calls are TRBV6-5 and TRBJ2-3; D possibly corresponds to TRBD2 (7 bases). CDR1 and CDR2 (germline): MNHEY, SVGAGI. The CDR3 totals 14 residues. Deletions cut 8 bases from V and 2 bases from J, with 14 bases between. The CDR3 DNA sequence: TGTGCCAGCGATAGAGGGGGGGCCACAGATACGCAGTATTTT. Its translation is CASDRGGATDTQYF.

V gene TRBV5-5 combines with J gene TRBJ2-4, with D tentatively TRBD1 or TRBD2 (5 bases each). This CDR3 region has 14 residues. The germline gives CDR1 SGHKS, CDR2 YYEKEE (reference sequence). Trimming left V 1 base short and J 8 bases short, with 13 bases between. The CDR3 loop is CASSLPKQEDIQYF. DNA of the CDR3: TGTGCCAGCAGCTTGCCAAAACAGGAGGACATTCAGTACTTC. The entire variable domain, with the rest obtained from reference TRBV5-5 and TRBJ2-4, is as follows: DAGVTQSPTHLIKTRGQQVTLRCSPISGHKSVSWYQQVLGQGPQFIFQYYEKEERGRGNFPDRFSARQFPNYSSELNVNALLLGDSALYLCASSLPKQEDIQYFGAGTRLSVL.

V and J are TRBV11-2 and TRBJ1-2; a possible D gene is TRBD1 (6 bases). Deletions cut 7 bases from V and 7 bases from J, with 25 bases between. CDR1 and CDR2 from the germline V gene are SGHAT and FQNNGV. The CDR3 contains 16 residues. CDR3 DNA sequence: TGTGCCAGCACCCCAAGGGAGGCAGGGGTGGCATCTGGCTACACCTTC. It is translated as CASTPREAGVASGYTF.

The chain recombines TRBV6-2 or TRBV6-3 with TRBJ2-7, with TRBD2 matching 10 bases. J lost 5 bases, V lost 4 bases, and 11 bases had no gene match. This CDR3 spans 16 amino acids. Germline values: CDR1 MNHEY, CDR2 SVGEGT. For the CDR3, the DNA is TGTGCCAGCAGTTCTCAAGCGGGAGGGCCAACTGACGAGCAGTACTTC. Translating it yields CASSSQAGGPTDEQYF.

The V call is TRBV9, the J call TRBJ2-6; no definite D call. Germline V gives CDR1 SGDLS, CDR2 YYNGEE. The CDR3 has 17 amino acids. V was cut by 3 bases and J by 1 base, with 14 bases left in between. The CDR3 nucleotides are TGTGCCAGCAGCGGGGATTCGGCTCGATCTGGGGCCAACGTCCTGACTTTC. Its protein product is CASSGDSARSGANVLTF.

The V call is TRBV30, the J call TRBJ1-4, with D possibly TRBD1 on 5 matching bases. V was pared by 4 bases and J by 8 bases, with 11 bases between. Germline loops: CDR1 GTSNPN, CDR2 SVGIG (reference sequence). This CDR3 comprises 12 residues. CDR3 coding DNA: TGTGCCTGGACCAGTGGGGGAGAAAAACTGTTTTTT. It codes for CAWTSGGEKLFF. The full variable domain, rest sourced from reference TRBV30 and TRBJ1-4, is SQTIHQWPATLVQPVGSPLSLECTVEGTSNPNLYWYRQAAGRGLQLLFYSVGIGQISSEVPQNLSASRPQDRQFILSSKKLLLSDSGFYLCAWTSGGEKLFFGSGTQLSVL.

The chain joins TRBV10-2 to TRBJ2-2; 10 bases fit TRBD2. V gave up 3 bases and J gave up 3 bases; unmatched junction bases: 10. CDR1 and CDR2 (germline): WSHSY, SAAADI. The CDR3 totals 18 residues. The CDR3 nucleotides are TGCGCCAGCAGTGAAGGTCGAGCGGGAGGGCCTCACACCGGGGAGCTGTTTTTT. Translated: CASSEGRAGGPHTGELFF.

This chain joins TRBV29-1 and TRBJ2-1, with 7 bases aligning to TRBD2. Losses at the gene ends were 3 bases for V and 7 bases for J; bases not matched to a gene: 6. CDR3 length: 13 residues. CDR1 and CDR2 (germline): SQVTM, ANQGSEA. The CDR3 sequence is CSVDSGVQNEQFF. The CDR3 nucleotides are TGCAGCGTTGACAGCGGGGTCCAGAATGAGCAGTTCTTC.

For the CDR3, the DNA is TGCGCCAGCAGCCAAGATGGTCCCGGGACAGGGCGGTTCTTC. Residues: CASSQDGPGTGRFF. The chain is built from TRBV4-1 and TRBJ2-1, with 9 positions matching TRBD1. Trimming took 0 bases from V and 15 from J; bases not matched to a gene: 9. CDR3 length equals 14 residues. CDR1 is MGHRA and CDR2 is YSYEKL in the germline V gene.